This T cell receptor beta chain was recovered during a study of cytomegalovirus exposure and HLA in healthy donors. Study-level information: Counted in an early data release were approximately 80 million unique TCRs from HLA-typed donors. Study-level points and caveats: A later analysis found most CMV-associated TCR beta chains apparently HLA-restricted.

The germline V gene has CDR1 SGDLS and CDR2 YYNGEE. V lost 3 bases, J lost 3 bases, and 6 bases stayed unmatched. The CDR3 extends over 16 amino acids. The PCR made use of 60 Vbeta and 13 Jbeta primers. The repertoire was sequenced with immunoSEQ multiplex PCR; TCRdb's copy has only in-frame clones and lacks some. The sample holds 160,000 or so clones, around four fifths seen once. Remarks on this clone: Its antigen is unknown.

Healthy bone marrow donors made up the donors. At the time of sampling, donors were nominally healthy, though unrecorded immune exposures were likely. The sequence was collected from a man aged 50-59 years in good health and CMV-seropositive. The gene calls are TRBV9 and TRBJ1-1; 12 positions agree with TRBD1. The specimen sequenced was PBMCs. CDR3 sequence: CASSAGTGGLYTEAFF. CDR3 DNA sequence: TGTGCCAGCAGCGCAGGGACAGGGGGCCTTTACACTGAAGCTTTCTTT.